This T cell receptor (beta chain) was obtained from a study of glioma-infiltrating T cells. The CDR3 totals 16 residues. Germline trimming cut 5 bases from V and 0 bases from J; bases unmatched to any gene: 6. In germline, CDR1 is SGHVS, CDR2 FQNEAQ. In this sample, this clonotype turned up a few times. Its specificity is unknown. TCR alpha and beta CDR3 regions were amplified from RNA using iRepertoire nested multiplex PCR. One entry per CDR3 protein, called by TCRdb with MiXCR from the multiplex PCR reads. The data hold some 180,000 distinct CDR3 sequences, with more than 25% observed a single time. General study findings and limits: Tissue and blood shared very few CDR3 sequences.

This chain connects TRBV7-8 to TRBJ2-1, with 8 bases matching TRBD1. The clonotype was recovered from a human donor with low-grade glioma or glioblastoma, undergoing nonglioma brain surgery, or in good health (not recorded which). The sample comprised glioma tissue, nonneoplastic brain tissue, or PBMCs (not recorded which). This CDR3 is CASSRRDRSSYNEQFF. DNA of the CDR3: TGTGCCAGCAGCAGAAGGGACAGGAGCTCCTACAATGAGCAGTTCTTC.